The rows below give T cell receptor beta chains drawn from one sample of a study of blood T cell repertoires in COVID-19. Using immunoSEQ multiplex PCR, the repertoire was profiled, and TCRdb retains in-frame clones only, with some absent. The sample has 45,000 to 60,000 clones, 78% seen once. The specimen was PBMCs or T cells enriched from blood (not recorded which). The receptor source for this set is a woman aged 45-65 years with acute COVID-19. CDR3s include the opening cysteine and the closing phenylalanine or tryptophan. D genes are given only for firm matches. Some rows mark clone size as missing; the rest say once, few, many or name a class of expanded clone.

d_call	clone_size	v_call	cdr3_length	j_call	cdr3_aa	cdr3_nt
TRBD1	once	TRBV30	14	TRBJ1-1	CAAPGQGENTEAFF	TGTGCCGCTCCGGGACAGGGGGAGAACACTGAAGCTTTCTTT
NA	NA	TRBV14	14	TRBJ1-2	CASSQGAVNYGYTF	TGTGCCAGCAGCCAAGGGGCCGTGAACTATGGCTACACCTTC
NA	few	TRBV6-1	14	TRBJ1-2	CASSEQGPIYGYTF	TGTGCCAGCAGTGAACAGGGTCCCATATATGGCTACACCTTC
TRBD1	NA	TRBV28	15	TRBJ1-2	CASSSGQGPNYGYTF	TGTGCCAGCAGCTCCGGACAGGGCCCTAACTATGGCTACACCTTC
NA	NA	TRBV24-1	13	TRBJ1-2	CATSEEFGYGYTF	TGTGCCACCAGTGAGGAGTTCGGCTATGGCTACACCTTC
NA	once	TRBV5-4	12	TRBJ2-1	CASSLDNYKIIF	TGTGCCAGCAGCTTGGATAACTACAAAATAATCTTC
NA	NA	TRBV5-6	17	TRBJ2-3	CASSLYQQGPSTDTQYF	TGTGCCAGCAGCTTGTACCAGCAGGGGCCTAGCACAGATACGCAGTATTTT
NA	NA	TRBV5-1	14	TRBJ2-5	CASSPLGFQETQYF	TGCGCCAGCAGCCCTCTAGGCTTCCAAGAGACCCAGTACTTC
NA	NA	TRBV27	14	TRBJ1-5	CASSFRGSNQPQHF	TGTGCCAGCAGTTTCCGGGGTAGCAATCAGCCCCAGCATTTT
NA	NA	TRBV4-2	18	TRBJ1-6	CASSQELPAGATYSPLHF	TGTGCCAGCAGCCAAGAGCTGCCGGCGGGGGCGACTTATTCACCCCTCCACTTT
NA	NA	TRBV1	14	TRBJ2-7	CTSSQERAYYEQYF	TGCACCAGCAGCCAAGAGAGGGCTTATTACGAGCAGTACTTC
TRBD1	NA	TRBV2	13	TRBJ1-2	CASSEDRRNGYTF	TGTGCCAGCAGTGAGGACAGGAGGAATGGCTACACCTTC
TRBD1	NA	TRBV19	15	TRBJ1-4	CASRVGTGGGEKLFF	TGTGCCAGTAGGGTCGGGACAGGGGGTGGTGAAAAACTGTTTTTT
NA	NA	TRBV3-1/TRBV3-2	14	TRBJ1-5	CASSPIGGYQPQHF	TGTGCCAGCAGCCCTATCGGGGGTTATCAGCCCCAGCATTTT
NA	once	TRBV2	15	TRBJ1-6	CASSELGGNNSPLHF	TGTGCCAGCAGTGAATTAGGGGGAAATAATTCACCCCTCCACTTT
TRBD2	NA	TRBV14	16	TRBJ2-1	CASSQVAGASYNEQFF	TGTGCCAGCAGCCAAGTAGCGGGGGCCTCCTACAATGAGCAGTTCTTC
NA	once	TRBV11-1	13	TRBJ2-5	CASSQRSMGQHYF	TGTGCCAGCAGCCAGAGGTCTATGGGGCAGCACTACTTC